The source of this TCR beta chain is a study of T-cell reconstitution after alpha-beta-depleted transplantation in children. Unique molecular identifiers were incorporated into the prepared TCRbeta library. Each CDR3 protein gets one entry after TCRdb re-called the PCR reads with MiXCR. The sample consists of more than 200,000 distinct CDR3 sequences, under 30% of them appearing once. With V trimmed by 3 bases and J by 5 bases, 6 bases remained unmatched. CDR3 length equals 13 residues. Germline values: CDR1 GTSNPN, CDR2 SVGIG (reference sequence). Study outcomes and limitations: Some patients showed high day-60 TCRbeta diversity, which derived from surviving recipient T cells and thymic progenitors. In patients about two months after transplant, alpha-beta T cells reportedly arose from several hundred expanded graft clones. A year post-transplant, T-cell counts and diversity derived mostly from newly produced T cells.

Turning to this clonotype: Its antigen remains unknown.

The sequences come from PBMCs, mostly from graft donor cells, collected 360 days after TCRalphabeta/CD19-depleted stem cell transplant. The J gene is TRBJ1-1, the V gene TRBV30; TRBD1 agrees at 7 bases. This TCR came from a female patient between 2 and 10 years old who had a stem cell transplant for congenital amegakaryocytic thrombocytopenia, so the T cells may come from the graft donor. CDR3: CAWSVRGGTEAFF. CDR3 sequence (DNA): TGTGCCTGGAGCGTCAGGGGGGGTACTGAAGCTTTCTTT.